The 27 T cell receptor beta chains below all came from one sample that was sequenced in a study of shared clonotypes between healthy human individuals. Assay: immunoSEQ multiplex PCR; the TCRdb copy retains only in-frame clones and omits some. The table lists fewer than 400,000 clones, under 80% of them singletons. What was sequenced was memory CD4+ T cells sorted from blood. Indicated subset: CD45RA-negative fraction. These receptors came from a man in his thirties or forties in good health.

The chain joins TRBV30 to TRBJ2-2, with 8 bases aligning to TRBD2. The CDR3 totals 17 residues. Germline lookup yields CDR1 GTSNPN and CDR2 SVGIG (reference sequence). With 4 bases clipped from V and 6 bases from J, the junction kept 16 bases outside the gene matches. The CDR3 DNA reads TGTGCCTGGACCCACCAGACCCGGAGTAGCGGGGCCGGGGAGCTGTTTTTT. Amino acid sequence: CAWTHQTRSSGAGELFF. Based on the CDR3 plus reference TRBV30 and TRBJ2-2, the full variable domain is SQTIHQWPATLVQPVGSPLSLECTVEGTSNPNLYWYRQAAGRGLQLLFYSVGIGQISSEVPQNLSASRPQDRQFILSSKKLLLSDSGFYLCAWTHQTRSSGAGELFFGEGSRLTVL.

CDR3 nucleotide sequence: TGTGCCAGCAGTTTATTTTCAAATATAGGGGGCTCGTACGAGCAGTACTTC. Its translation: CASSLFSNIGGSYEQYF. The chain is built from TRBV28 and TRBJ2-7; TRBD1 aligns across 7 bases. This CDR3 region has 17 residues. CDR1 is MDHEN, CDR2 SYDVKM, per germline. The junction had 13 bases not matched to a gene; V was cut back by 1 base and J by 4 bases. Combining the CDR3 with reference TRBV28 and TRBJ2-7 gives the whole variable domain DVKVTQSSRYLVKRTGEKVFLECVQDMDHENMFWYRQDPGLGLRLIYFSYDVKMKEKGDIPEGYSVSREKKERFSLILESASTNQTSMYLCASSLFSNIGGSYEQYFGPGTRLTVT.

Details on this clone: Distinct nucleotide sequences in the sample also encode this CDR3. J is TRBJ2-7 and V is TRBV4-3; 9 nucleotides agree with TRBD1. This CDR3 has 15 residues. Germline-derived CDR1 and CDR2 are LGHNA and YSLEER. Losses at the gene ends were 4 bases for V and 2 bases for J; bases not matched to a gene: 6. CDR3 amino acids: CASSLHRGPTYEQYF. The CDR3 DNA reads TGCGCCAGCAGCCTTCACAGGGGGCCCACCTACGAGCAGTACTTC.

The chain combines TRBV6-1 with TRBJ1-2; TRBD1 is a possible D gene (5 bases). Germline CDR1 MNHNS, CDR2 SASEGT. This CDR3 region has 14 residues. Trimming removed 7 bases at V and 7 bases at J, with 19 bases between. For the CDR3, the DNA is TGTGCCAGCAATGCTTTCGGGGCAGGTGGTGGCTACACCTTC. Its protein product is CASNAFGAGGGYTF.

In the case of this clone: This CDR3 is also generated by other DNA sequences in the sample. The chain has TRBV9 and TRBJ1-1; 8 bases are a match to TRBD1. CDR3 length: 16 residues. Germline assignment: CDR1 SGDLS and CDR2 YYNGEE. V gave up 0 bases and J gave up 1 base; unmatched junction bases: 5. The CDR3 protein is CASSVGAGGKNTEAFF. The CDR3 region has the DNA TGTGCCAGCAGCGTAGGGGCAGGGGGCAAGAACACTGAAGCTTTCTTT.

J is TRBJ1-4 and V is TRBV6-1; TRBD1 might be the D (6 bases). Per germline, CDR1 MNHNS and CDR2 SASEGT. Trimming left V 6 bases short and J 4 bases short, with 12 bases between. This CDR3 region has 14 residues. The CDR3 spells CASRIGGGNEKLFF. CDR3 DNA sequence: TGTGCCAGCAGGATAGGGGGGGGTAATGAAAAACTGTTTTTT.

The J gene is TRBJ1-4, the V gene TRBV5-6, with 7 bases identical to TRBD1. The V and J ends lost 5 bases and 8 bases, in that order; junction bases with no gene match: 6. Germline lookup yields CDR1 SGHDT and CDR2 YYEEEE. The CDR3 extends over 13 amino acids. CDR3 loop: CASSFGQAEKLFF. DNA for the CDR3: TGTGCCAGCAGTTTCGGACAGGCGGAAAAACTGTTTTTT. The full variable domain, in which reference TRBV5-6 and TRBJ1-4 provide the parts outside the CDR3, is DAGVTQSPTHLIKTRGQQVTLRCSPKSGHDTVSWYQQALGQGPQFIFQYYEEEERQRGNFPDRFSGHQFPNYSSELNVNALLLGDSALYLCASSFGQAEKLFFGSGTQLSVL.

The chain links TRBV27 to TRBJ1-5; no clear D gene. Germline-derived CDR1 and CDR2 are MNHEY and SMNVEV (reference sequence). The CDR3 contains 14 residues. V was cut by 5 bases and J by 9 bases, with 17 bases left in between. CDR3 protein: CASSRDGQFAPQHF. In DNA, the CDR3 is TGTGCCAGCAGTCGAGACGGGCAGTTCGCGCCCCAGCATTTT.

The chain uses TRBV5-5 and TRBJ2-7, with TRBD1 matching over 8 bases. Germline CDR1 and CDR2: SGHKS and YYEKEE (reference sequence). The length of the CDR3 is 16 residues. V shed 3 bases and J 1 base; nucleotides not matched to a gene: 9. Here the CDR3 reads CASSSSPDRASYEQYF. CDR3 in DNA: TGTGCCAGCAGCTCTTCCCCGGACAGGGCGTCCTACGAGCAGTACTTC.

The chain is built from TRBV7-2 and TRBJ1-1; D gene ambiguous. Germline CDR1 SGHTA, CDR2 FQGNSA. The V end was cut by 2 bases, the J end by 0 bases, with 10 bases between. This CDR3 spans 15 amino acids. The CDR3 sequence: CASSLSPAMNTEAFF. In nucleotides, the CDR3 is TGTGCCAGCAGCTTATCTCCCGCTATGAACACTGAAGCTTTCTTT.

CDR3 loop: CASRETGTSGREQYF. CDR3 in DNA: TGTGCCAGCAGGGAGACCGGGACATCGGGGAGGGAGCAGTACTTC. The chain combines TRBV28 with TRBJ2-7, with D possibly being TRBD1 or TRBD2 (6 bases each). The germline V and J ends were trimmed by 6 bases and 7 bases, with 22 bases remaining between them. The CDR3 runs to 15 residues. Looked up from germline, CDR1 is MDHEN and CDR2 is SYDVKM.

V is TRBV28 and J is TRBJ2-7, with 9 bases identical to TRBD1. The V segment lost 5 bases and the J segment 11 bases; nucleotides outside the gene matches: 13. Germline assignment: CDR1 MDHEN and CDR2 SYDVKM. This CDR3 is built from 14 residues. CDR3 protein: CASSPSGQGRDKYF. The CDR3 region has the DNA TGTGCCAGCAGTCCGTCGGGACAGGGTAGAGACAAGTACTTC.

The V call is TRBV5-1, the J call TRBJ2-2; 9 bases are shared with TRBD1. V was pared by 4 bases and J by 3 bases, with 4 bases of the junction left unmatched. Germline V gene sequence: CDR1 SGHRS, CDR2 YFSETQ. CDR3 size: 15 residues. The CDR3 is CASSIQGADTGELFF. The CDR3 DNA reads TGCGCCAGCAGCATACAGGGGGCGGACACCGGGGAGCTGTTTTTT.

The rearrangement joins TRBV30 to TRBJ2-7; a possible D gene is TRBD1 (5 bases). The CDR3 sequence is 13 residues long. CDR1 is GTSNPN and CDR2 is SVGIG in the germline V gene (reference sequence). V was cut by 0 bases and J by 3 bases, with 9 bases left in between. DNA for the CDR3: TGTGCCTGGAGTGTAGGGGTGTACTACGAGCAGTACTTC. Its protein product is CAWSVGVYYEQYF.

This clone was seen a few times. The J gene is TRBJ1-3, the V gene TRBV10-2; the D gene is possibly TRBD1 (5 bases). V was clipped by 1 base and J by 3 bases, with 13 bases between them. Germline lookup yields CDR1 WSHSY and CDR2 SAAADI. The CDR3 spans 16 residues. CDR3 residues: CASSEWAGIGGNTIYF. In nucleotides, the CDR3 is TGCGCCAGCAGTGAGTGGGCAGGGATCGGTGGAAACACCATATATTTT.

The chain's CDR3 is CAISEPGQGGSGPQYF. CDR3 bases: TGTGCCATCAGTGAGCCGGGACAGGGAGGCTCTGGGCCGCAGTATTTT. The chain is built from TRBV10-3 and TRBJ2-3; 9 bases match TRBD1. The trim removed 2 bases at V and 10 bases at J, leaving 13 bases unmatched. CDR3 length equals 16 residues. From germline, CDR1 is ENHRY and CDR2 SYGVKD.

This clone showed up just a few times. V gene TRBV6-1 combines with J gene TRBJ1-5, with D possibly matching TRBD1 (5 bases). In germline, CDR1 is MNHNS, CDR2 SASEGT. The V and J ends lost 6 bases and 6 bases respectively, with 15 bases between them. The CDR3 spans 14 residues. In nucleotides, the CDR3 is TGTGCCAGCAGGGGGCGGCGTGCAGGTCAGCCCCAGCATTTT. It yields the protein CASRGRRAGQPQHF.

V is TRBV7-9 and J is TRBJ2-1, with TRBD2 matching over 8 bases. The CDR3 consists of 16 residues. Germline V CDR1 and CDR2: SEHNR, FQNEAQ (reference sequence). V gave up 2 bases and J gave up 5 bases; unmatched junction bases: 8. In DNA form, the CDR3 reads TGTGCCAGCAGCTTAACGGTAGCGGGAAGGCACAATGAGCAGTTCTTC. This encodes CASSLTVAGRHNEQFF.

This sequence joins TRBV28 and TRBJ2-5, with a weak D call TRBD1 (5 bases). There are 15 residues in the CDR3. Germline CDR1 reads MDHEN; CDR2 reads SYDVKM. V shed 4 bases and J shed 5 bases, with 17 bases lying between them. The CDR3, as DNA: TGTGCCAGCAGTTCCCCGTATAGGGGTGCGGAGACCCAGTACTTC. Its protein product is CASSSPYRGAETQYF.

V gene TRBV7-9 combines with J gene TRBJ2-5; D might be TRBD1 (6 bases). The CDR3 loop spans 15 amino acids. V lost 4 bases to trimming and J lost 2 bases, with 14 bases between them. Germline assignment: CDR1 SEHNR and CDR2 FQNEAQ (reference sequence). CDR3 sequence: CASSSIQGSQETQYF. The DNA for the CDR3 is TGTGCCAGCAGCTCGATCCAGGGGTCTCAAGAGACCCAGTACTTC.

The chain links TRBV19 to TRBJ2-2, with D possibly TRBD2 on 5 matching bases. Per the germline V gene, CDR1 is LNHDA and CDR2 is SQIVND (reference sequence). The V and J ends lost 3 bases and 0 bases respectively, with 14 bases between them. The CDR3 spans 17 residues. CDR3 sequence: CASSILQRLSNTGELFF. The CDR3 DNA follows: TGTGCCAGTAGTATCCTCCAGCGGTTATCGAACACCGGGGAGCTGTTTTTT.

For this clone: This sample also contains other DNA sequences that code for the same CDR3. V and J are TRBV7-8 and TRBJ1-5, with 8 bases that match TRBD1. This CDR3 is built from 14 residues. V dropped 5 bases and J dropped 6; count of bases not matched to a gene: 6. CDR1 and CDR2 from the germline V gene are SGHVS and FQNEAQ. CDR3 nucleotide sequence: TGTGCCAGCAGCGCGACAGGGGCTCGTCAGCCCCAGCATTTT. This sequence encodes CASSATGARQPQHF.

This clone occurred a few times. The chain carries TRBV5-1 and TRBJ1-2, with D possibly being TRBD1 (5 bases). Germline V CDR1 and CDR2: SGHRS, YFSETQ. V lost 0 bases and J lost 4, with 10 bases in between. The length of the CDR3 is 14 residues. In DNA, the CDR3 is TGCGCCAGCAGCTTGGACGGGACTTCCTATGGCTACACCTTC. Its translation is CASSLDGTSYGYTF. The entire variable domain, with the rest obtained from reference TRBV5-1 and TRBJ1-2, is as follows: KAGVTQTPRYLIKTRGQQVTLSCSPISGHRSVSWYQQTPGQGLQFLFEYFSETQRNKGNFPGRFSGRQFSNSRSEMNVSTLELGDSALYLCASSLDGTSYGYTFGSGTRLTVV.

In its sample, this clone ranks as medium-sized. Other DNA sequences in the same sample also yield this CDR3. This rearrangement joins TRBV2 to TRBJ2-7; 7 bases are a match to TRBD1. Trimming took 8 bases from V and 2 from J; bases not matched to a gene: 12. Germline V gene sequence: CDR1 SNHLY, CDR2 FYNNEI. CDR3 length: 15 amino acids. The CDR3 nucleotides read TGTGCCAGCCAATACCAAGGGGGCCCAACCTACGAGCAGTACTTC. It yields the protein CASQYQGGPTYEQYF.

V is TRBV2 and J is TRBJ1-2, with D perhaps TRBD1 (5 bases). Germline V CDR1 and CDR2: SNHLY, FYNNEI. CDR3 length: 14 residues. Trimming removed 3 bases at V and 5 bases at J, with 13 bases between. CDR3 DNA sequence: TGTGCCAGCAGTGAGATTCCAGGGTCTTATGGCTACACCTTC. Translated, it gives CASSEIPGSYGYTF.

This clone was detected ten times or more. The rearrangement links TRBV9 to TRBJ2-7, with D perhaps TRBD1 or TRBD2 (5 bases each). The germline V gene encodes CDR1 SGDLS and CDR2 YYNGEE. Trimming took off 0 bases at V and 0 bases at J, with 7 bases between the two ends. There are 14 residues in the CDR3. DNA for the CDR3: TGTGCCAGCAGCGTAGAGGGGAGCTCCTACGAGCAGTACTTC. Translation: CASSVEGSSYEQYF.

The chain uses TRBV30 and TRBJ1-2; 7 positions agree with TRBD1. CDR1 and CDR2 (germline): GTSNPN, SVGIG (reference sequence). Trimming took 4 bases from V and 1 from J; bases not matched to a gene: 6. The CDR3 sequence is 14 residues long. This chain's CDR3 is CAWTTGFGNYGYTF. The CDR3 coding sequence is TGTGCCTGGACGACAGGGTTCGGTAACTATGGCTACACCTTC.